This record looks at one TCR beta chain sequence and its context. The antigen is unknown. Clones were sequenced by immunoSEQ multiplex PCR, and TCRdb holds only the in-frame ones, with some missing. The top ten clones hold roughly 4% of a sample with tens of thousands of clones, approximately 72% of them seen once. This entry belongs to a study of PD-L1 blockade in urothelial cancer. In the study overall: Patients initiated atezolizumab in the mid-2010s at 1,200 mg intravenously every 3 weeks. Study patients had been treated with 0 to 3 previous chemotherapy regimens. Median T cell yield from blood was roughly 150,000.

Study-level findings and limits: Blood clones associated with the tumor expanded more at 3 weeks in durable-benefit patients.

Trimming stripped 0 bases from V and 5 bases from J, with 16 bases between. The CDR3 consists of 16 residues. In germline, CDR1 is LGHNT, CDR2 FRNRAP. Time point of the sample: pretreatment peripheral blood. This specimen was PBMCs, taken around atezolizumab (anti-PD-L1) treatment. The V and J genes are TRBV12-5 and TRBJ2-5, with a tentative D call TRBD2 (6 bases). The TCR comes from a man aged 70-80 years with urothelial cancer. CDR3 loop: CASGLVVGASVETQYF. The CDR3 DNA reads as TGTGCTAGTGGTTTGGTGGTAGGGGCTAGCGTGGAGACCCAGTACTTC. Based on the CDR3 plus reference TRBV12-5 and TRBJ2-5, the full variable domain is DARVTQTPRHKVTEMGQEVTMRCQPILGHNTVFWYRQTMMQGLELLAYFRNRAPLDDSGMPKDRFSAEMPDATLATLKIQPSEPRDSAVYFCASGLVVGASVETQYFGPGTRLLVL.